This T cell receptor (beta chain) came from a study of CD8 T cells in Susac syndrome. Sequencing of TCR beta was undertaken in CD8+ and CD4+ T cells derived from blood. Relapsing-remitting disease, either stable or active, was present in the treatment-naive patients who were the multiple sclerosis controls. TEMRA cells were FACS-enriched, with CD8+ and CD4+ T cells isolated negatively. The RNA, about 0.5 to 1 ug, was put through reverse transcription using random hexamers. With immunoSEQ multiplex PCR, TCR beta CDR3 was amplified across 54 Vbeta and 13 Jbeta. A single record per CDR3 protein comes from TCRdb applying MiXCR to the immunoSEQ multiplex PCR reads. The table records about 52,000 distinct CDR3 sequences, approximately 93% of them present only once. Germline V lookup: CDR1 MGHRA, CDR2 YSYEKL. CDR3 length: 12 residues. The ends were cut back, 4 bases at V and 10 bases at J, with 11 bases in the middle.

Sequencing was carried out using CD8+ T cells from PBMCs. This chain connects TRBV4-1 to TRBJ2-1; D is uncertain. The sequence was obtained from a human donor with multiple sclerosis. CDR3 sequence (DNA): TGCGCCAGCAGCCCGACGGGCGGAGAGCAGTTCTTC. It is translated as CASSPTGGEQFF.